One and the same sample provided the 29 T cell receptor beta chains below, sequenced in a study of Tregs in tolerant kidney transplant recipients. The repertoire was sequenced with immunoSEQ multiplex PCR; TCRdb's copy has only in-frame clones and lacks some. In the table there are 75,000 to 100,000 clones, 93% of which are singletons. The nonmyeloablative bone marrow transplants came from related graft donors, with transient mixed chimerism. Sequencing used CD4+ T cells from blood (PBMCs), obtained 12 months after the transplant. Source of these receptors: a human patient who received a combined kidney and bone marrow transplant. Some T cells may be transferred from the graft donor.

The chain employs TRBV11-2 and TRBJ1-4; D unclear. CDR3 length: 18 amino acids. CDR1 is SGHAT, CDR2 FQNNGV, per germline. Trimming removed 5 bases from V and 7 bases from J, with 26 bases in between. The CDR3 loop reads CASSTEVGVRASIEKLFF. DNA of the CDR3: TGTGCCAGCAGCACCGAAGTTGGTGTGAGGGCATCAATTGAAAAACTGTTTTTT.

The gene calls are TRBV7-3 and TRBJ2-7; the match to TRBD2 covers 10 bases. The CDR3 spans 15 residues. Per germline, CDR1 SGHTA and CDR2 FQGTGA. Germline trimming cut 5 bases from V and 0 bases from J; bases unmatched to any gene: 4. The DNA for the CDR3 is TGTGCCAGCAGCATTAGCGGGGGGCACTCCTACGAGCAGTACTTC. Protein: CASSISGGHSYEQYF.

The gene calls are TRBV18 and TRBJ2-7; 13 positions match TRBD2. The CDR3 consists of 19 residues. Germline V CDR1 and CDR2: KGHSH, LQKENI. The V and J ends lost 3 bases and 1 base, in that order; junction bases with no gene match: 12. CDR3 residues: CASSPNPGTSGKASYEQYF. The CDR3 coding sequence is TGTGCCAGCTCACCTAATCCTGGGACTAGCGGGAAGGCGTCCTACGAGCAGTACTTC.

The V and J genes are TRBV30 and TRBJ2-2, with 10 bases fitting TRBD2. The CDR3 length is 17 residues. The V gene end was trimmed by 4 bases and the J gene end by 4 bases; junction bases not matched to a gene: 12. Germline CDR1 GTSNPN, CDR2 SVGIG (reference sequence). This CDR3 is CAWNDRLAGVITGELFF. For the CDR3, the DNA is TGTGCCTGGAATGATCGTCTAGCGGGAGTCATCACCGGGGAGCTGTTTTTT.

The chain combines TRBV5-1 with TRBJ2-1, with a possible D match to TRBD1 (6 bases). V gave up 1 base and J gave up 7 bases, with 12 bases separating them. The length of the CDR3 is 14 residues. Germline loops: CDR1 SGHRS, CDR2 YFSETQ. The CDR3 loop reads CASSLQGTGNEQFF. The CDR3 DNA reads TGCGCCAGCAGCTTGCAGGGGACGGGGAATGAGCAGTTCTTC.

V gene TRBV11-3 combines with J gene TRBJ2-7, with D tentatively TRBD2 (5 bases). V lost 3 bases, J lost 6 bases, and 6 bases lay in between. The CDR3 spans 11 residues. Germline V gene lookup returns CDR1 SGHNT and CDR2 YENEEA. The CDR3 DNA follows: TGTGCCAGCAGCTTCGGAGGCGAGCAGTACTTC. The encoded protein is CASSFGGEQYF.

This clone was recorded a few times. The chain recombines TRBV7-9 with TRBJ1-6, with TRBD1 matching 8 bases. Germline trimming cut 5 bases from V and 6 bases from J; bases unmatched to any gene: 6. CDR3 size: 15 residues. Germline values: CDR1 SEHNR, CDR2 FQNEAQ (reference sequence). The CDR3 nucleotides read TGTGCCAGCAGCCCCGGGACAGGCCTTAATTCACCCCTCCACTTT. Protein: CASSPGTGLNSPLHF.

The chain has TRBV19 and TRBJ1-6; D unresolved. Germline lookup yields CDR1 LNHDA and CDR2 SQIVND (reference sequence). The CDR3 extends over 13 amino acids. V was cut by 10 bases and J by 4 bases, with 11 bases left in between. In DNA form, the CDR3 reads TGTGCCACGGGAGTCGATTATAATTCACCCCTCCACTTT. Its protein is CATGVDYNSPLHF.

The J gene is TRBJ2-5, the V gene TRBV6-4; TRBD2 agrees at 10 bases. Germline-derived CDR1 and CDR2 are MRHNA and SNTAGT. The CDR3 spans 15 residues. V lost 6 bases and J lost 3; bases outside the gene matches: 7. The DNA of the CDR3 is TGTGCCAGCAGCCTAAGCGGGGGGGGTAAAGAGACCCAGTACTTC. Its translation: CASSLSGGGKETQYF.

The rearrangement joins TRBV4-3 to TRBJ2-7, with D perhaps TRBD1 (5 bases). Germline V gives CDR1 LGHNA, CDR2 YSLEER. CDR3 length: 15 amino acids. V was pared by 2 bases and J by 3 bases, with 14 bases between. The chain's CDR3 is CASSQNTQVYYEQYF. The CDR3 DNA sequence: TGCGCCAGCAGCCAAAACACACAGGTCTACTACGAGCAGTACTTC.

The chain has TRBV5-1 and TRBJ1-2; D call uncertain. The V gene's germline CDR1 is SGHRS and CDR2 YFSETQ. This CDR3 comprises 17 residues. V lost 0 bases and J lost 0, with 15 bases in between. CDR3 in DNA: TGCGCCAGCAGCTTGGCCCCGGGGATCTGGTCTAACTATGGCTACACCTTC. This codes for CASSLAPGIWSNYGYTF. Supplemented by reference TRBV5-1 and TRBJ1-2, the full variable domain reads KAGVTQTPRYLIKTRGQQVTLSCSPISGHRSVSWYQQTPGQGLQFLFEYFSETQRNKGNFPGRFSGRQFSNSRSEMNVSTLELGDSALYLCASSLAPGIWSNYGYTFGSGTRLTVV.

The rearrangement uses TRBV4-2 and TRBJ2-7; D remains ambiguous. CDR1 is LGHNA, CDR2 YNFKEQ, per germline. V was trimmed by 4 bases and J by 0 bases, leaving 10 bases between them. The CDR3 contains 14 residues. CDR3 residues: CASSPVRVSYEQYF. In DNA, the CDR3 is TGTGCCAGCAGCCCTGTTCGGGTCTCCTACGAGCAGTACTTC.

CDR3 in DNA: TGTGCCAGCAGTGGACAGGGTGGCACAGATACGCAGTATTTT. Residues: CASSGQGGTDTQYF. The genes are TRBV2 and TRBJ2-3; 7 bases fit TRBD1. Germline CDR1 reads SNHLY; CDR2 reads FYNNEI. CDR3 length: 14 residues. J gave up 1 base and V 4 bases, and 2 bases lay outside the gene matches.

The CDR3 nucleotides read TGTGCCAGTTCGGACAGGGGGGGCACAGATACGCAGTATTTT. Protein sequence: CASSDRGGTDTQYF. The genes are TRBV19 and TRBJ2-3; 10 bases are shared with TRBD1. The V segment lost 8 bases and the J segment 1 base; nucleotides outside the gene matches: 3. The CDR3 has 14 amino acids. Germline assignment: CDR1 LNHDA and CDR2 SQIVND (reference sequence).

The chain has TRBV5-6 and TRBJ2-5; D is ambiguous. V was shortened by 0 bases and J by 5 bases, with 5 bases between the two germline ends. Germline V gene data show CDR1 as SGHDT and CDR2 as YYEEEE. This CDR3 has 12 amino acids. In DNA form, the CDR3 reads TGTGCCAGCAGCTTGGCCCGGGAGACCCAGTACTTC. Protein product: CASSLARETQYF.

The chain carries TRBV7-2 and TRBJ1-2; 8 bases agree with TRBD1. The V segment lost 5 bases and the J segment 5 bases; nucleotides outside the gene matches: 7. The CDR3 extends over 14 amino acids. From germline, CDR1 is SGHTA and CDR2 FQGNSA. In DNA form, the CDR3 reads TGTGCCAGCAGCCTACACAGGGGGGCGTATGGCTACACCTTC. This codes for CASSLHRGAYGYTF.

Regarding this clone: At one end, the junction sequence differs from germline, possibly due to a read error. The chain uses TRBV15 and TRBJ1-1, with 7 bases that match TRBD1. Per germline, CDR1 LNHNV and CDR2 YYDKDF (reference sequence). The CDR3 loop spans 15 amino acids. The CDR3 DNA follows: TGTGCCGCCAGCAGAGGACAGGTTCGGAACACTGAAGCTTTCTTT. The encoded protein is CAASRGQVRNTEAFF.

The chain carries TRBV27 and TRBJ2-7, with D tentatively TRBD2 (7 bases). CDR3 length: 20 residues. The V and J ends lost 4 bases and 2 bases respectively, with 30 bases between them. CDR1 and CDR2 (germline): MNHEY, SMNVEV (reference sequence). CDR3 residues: CASSSGTGGGARGRAYEQYF. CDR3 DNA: TGTGCCAGCAGTTCGGGCACCGGCGGGGGCGCTCGAGGGAGGGCCTACGAGCAGTACTTC.

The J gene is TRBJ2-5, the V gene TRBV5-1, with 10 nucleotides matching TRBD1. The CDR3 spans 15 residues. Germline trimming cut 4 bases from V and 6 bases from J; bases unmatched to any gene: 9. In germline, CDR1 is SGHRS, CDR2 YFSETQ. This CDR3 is CASSLFPGQGQTQYF. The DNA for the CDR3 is TGCGCCAGCAGCCTATTCCCGGGACAGGGGCAGACCCAGTACTTC.

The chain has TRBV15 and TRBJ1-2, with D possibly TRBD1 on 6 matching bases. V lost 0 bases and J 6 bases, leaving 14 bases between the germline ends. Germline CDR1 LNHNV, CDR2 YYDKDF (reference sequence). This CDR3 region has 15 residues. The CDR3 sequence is CATSRDVTQGHGYTF. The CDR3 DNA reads TGTGCCACCAGCAGAGACGTTACGCAGGGGCATGGCTACACCTTC.

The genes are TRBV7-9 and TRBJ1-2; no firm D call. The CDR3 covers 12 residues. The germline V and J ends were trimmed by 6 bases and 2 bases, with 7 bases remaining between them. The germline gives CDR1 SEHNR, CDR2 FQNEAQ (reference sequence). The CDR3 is CASRERNYGYTF. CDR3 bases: TGTGCCAGCAGGGAGAGAAACTATGGCTACACCTTC.

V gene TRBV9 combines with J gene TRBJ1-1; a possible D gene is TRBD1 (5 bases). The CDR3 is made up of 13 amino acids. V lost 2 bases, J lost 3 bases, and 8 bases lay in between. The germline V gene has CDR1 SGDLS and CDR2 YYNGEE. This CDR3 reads CASSVAGDTEAFF. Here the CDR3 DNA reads TGTGCCAGCAGCGTCGCGGGGGACACTGAAGCTTTCTTT.

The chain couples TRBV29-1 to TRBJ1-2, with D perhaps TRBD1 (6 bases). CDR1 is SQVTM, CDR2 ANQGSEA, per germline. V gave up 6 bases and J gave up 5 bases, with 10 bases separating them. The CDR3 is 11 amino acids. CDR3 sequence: CSVNTGYGYTF. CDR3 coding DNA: TGCAGCGTCAATACAGGGTATGGCTACACCTTC.

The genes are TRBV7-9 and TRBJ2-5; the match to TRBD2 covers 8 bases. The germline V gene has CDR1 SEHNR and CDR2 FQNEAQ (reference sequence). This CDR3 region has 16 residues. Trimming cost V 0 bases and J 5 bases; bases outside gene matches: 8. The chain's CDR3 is CASSLAAGGPRETQYF. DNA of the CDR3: TGTGCCAGCAGCTTAGCGGCGGGGGGCCCTCGGGAGACCCAGTACTTC.

The CDR3 sequence: CAWSDRNYGYTF. As DNA, the CDR3 is TGTGCCTGGAGTGACCGGAACTATGGCTACACCTTC. The rearrangement uses TRBV30 and TRBJ1-2; D remains unclear. In germline, CDR1 is GTSNPN, CDR2 SVGIG (reference sequence). The V gene lost 1 base and the J gene lost 2 bases, with 5 bases spanning the gap. The CDR3 consists of 12 residues.

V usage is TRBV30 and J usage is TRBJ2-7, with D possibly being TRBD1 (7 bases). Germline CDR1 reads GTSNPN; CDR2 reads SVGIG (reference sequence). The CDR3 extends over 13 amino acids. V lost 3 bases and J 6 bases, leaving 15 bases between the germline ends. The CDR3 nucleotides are TGTGCCTGGAGCCTAAACAGGGGAGGCGAGCAGTACTTC. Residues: CAWSLNRGGEQYF.

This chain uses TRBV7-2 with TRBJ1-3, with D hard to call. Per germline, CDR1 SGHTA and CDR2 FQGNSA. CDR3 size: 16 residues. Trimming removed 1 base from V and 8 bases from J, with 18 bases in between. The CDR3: CASSLVHSGSWDTIYF. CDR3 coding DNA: TGTGCCAGCAGCTTAGTACACAGCGGGTCGTGGGACACCATATATTTT.

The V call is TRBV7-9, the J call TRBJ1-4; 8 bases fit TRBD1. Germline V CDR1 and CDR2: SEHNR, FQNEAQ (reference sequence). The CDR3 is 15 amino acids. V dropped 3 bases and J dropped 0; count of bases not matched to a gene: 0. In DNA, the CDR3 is TGTGCCAGCAGCTTGGGACAGGCAACTAATGAAAAACTGTTTTTT. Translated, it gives CASSLGQATNEKLFF.

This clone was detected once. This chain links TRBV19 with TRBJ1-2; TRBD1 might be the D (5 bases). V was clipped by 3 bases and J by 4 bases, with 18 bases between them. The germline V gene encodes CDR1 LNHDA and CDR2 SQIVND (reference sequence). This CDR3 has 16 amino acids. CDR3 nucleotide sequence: TGTGCCAGTAGTATCTCACCTCCGGGGGGGGTCTATGGCTACACCTTC. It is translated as CASSISPPGGVYGYTF. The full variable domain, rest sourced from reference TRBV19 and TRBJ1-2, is DGGITQSPKYLFRKEGQNVTLSCEQNLNHDAMYWYRQDPGQGLRLIYYSQIVNDFQKGDIAEGYSVSREKKESFPLTVTSAQKNPTAFYLCASSISPPGGVYGYTFGSGTRLTVV.